The next 24 T cell receptor beta chains were all read from a single sample in a study of T cell responses to AZD1222 COVID-19 vaccine (dated by TCRdb to about 2021). The method was the immunoSEQ multiplex PCR assay. TCRdb holds this immuneACCESS table with in-frame rearrangements only. Some clones are missing; in checked studies, unresolved V genes explain under half, and the rest has no known cause. The sample table holds 90,000 or so clones, of which just over 85% were seen once. Roughly 7.9% of the sample is in the top ten clones. The time point label for this specimen denotes: baseline before first vaccination. The specimen was peripheral blood, collected on day 0 of AZD1222 vaccination. These receptor sequences come from an adult in good health.

The J gene is TRBJ2-5, the V gene TRBV19; 15 bases line up with TRBD2. Germline trimming cut 5 bases from V and 2 bases from J; bases unmatched to any gene: 9. Germline CDR1 reads LNHDA; CDR2 reads SQIVND (reference sequence). CDR3 length: 18 residues. CDR3 sequence: CASSLGLAGGPGQETQYF. In DNA form, the CDR3 reads TGTGCCAGTAGTTTAGGACTAGCGGGAGGGCCCGGGCAAGAGACCCAGTACTTC.

The chain recombines TRBV2 with TRBJ2-2, with TRBD1 matching over 8 bases. CDR1 and CDR2 from the germline V gene are SNHLY and FYNNEI. CDR3 length: 12 amino acids. V lost 6 bases to trimming and J lost 6 bases; unmatched junction nucleotides: 0. In nucleotides, the CDR3 is TGTGCCAGCAGGGACAGGGCCGGGGAGCTGTTTTTT. This codes for CASRDRAGELFF.

This clone was seen just once. The J gene is TRBJ2-2, the V gene TRBV29-1; no reliable D call. Looked up from germline, CDR1 is SQVTM and CDR2 is ANQGSEA. With 4 bases removed from V and 0 bases from J, the gap between germline ends came to 12 bases. The CDR3 has 15 amino acids. The CDR3 loop is CSVGMGLSNTGELFF. The CDR3 DNA reads TGCAGCGTTGGTATGGGCCTATCGAACACCGGGGAGCTGTTTTTT.

CDR3 nucleotides: TGTGCCAGCTCACTCTCGAATGAAAAACTGTTTTTT. This codes for CASSLSNEKLFF. V is TRBV18 and J is TRBJ1-4; unclear D gene. CDR3 length: 12 amino acids. The germline CDR1 and CDR2 sequences are KGHSH and LQKENI. Trimming pared 4 bases from V and 5 bases from J, leaving 5 bases between. Complete variable domain (other parts from reference TRBV18 and TRBJ1-4): NAGVMQNPRHLVRRRGQEARLRCSPMKGHSHVYWYRQLPEEGLKFMVYLQKENIIDESGMPKERFSAEFPKEGPSILRIQQVVRGDSAAYFCASSLSNEKLFFGSGTQLSVL.

The chain employs TRBV7-8 and TRBJ1-5; 11 nucleotides agree with TRBD1. Germline assignment: CDR1 SGHVS and CDR2 FQNEAQ. This CDR3 has 18 amino acids. Trimming removed 1 base from V and 2 bases from J; junction bases left unmatched: 7. The CDR3 nucleotides are TGTGCCAGCAGCTTAGGGGGACAGGGGGACGGTGGCAATCAGCCCCAGCATTTT. Its translation: CASSLGGQGDGGNQPQHF.

The chain employs TRBV7-7 and TRBJ2-1, with D uncertain. Looked up from germline, CDR1 is SSHAT and CDR2 is FNYEAQ (reference sequence). CDR3 size: 15 residues. The V end lost 1 base, the J end lost 0 bases, and 7 bases lay between the germline ends. The CDR3 reads CASSLGGPSYNEQFF. The CDR3 DNA reads TGTGCCAGCAGCTTAGGTGGACCCTCCTACAATGAGCAGTTCTTC. Combining the CDR3 with reference TRBV7-7 and TRBJ2-1 gives the whole variable domain GAGVSQSPRYKVTKRGQDVTLRCDPISSHATLYWYQQALGQGPEFLTYFNYEAQPDKSGLPSDRFSAERPEGSISTLTIQRTEQRDSAMYRCASSLGGPSYNEQFFGPGTRLTVL.

This chain links TRBV29-1 with TRBJ1-1; perhaps TRBD1 as D (6 bases). The CDR3 spans 10 residues. Germline assignment: CDR1 SQVTM and CDR2 ANQGSEA. Deletions cut 6 bases from V and 11 bases from J, with 13 bases between. This chain's CDR3 is CSVQGFQAFF. Written as DNA, the CDR3 is TGCAGCGTCCAGGGGTTTCAGGCTTTCTTT.

This chain connects TRBV3-1 (or the pseudogene TRBV3-2) to TRBJ2-7; 8 bases match TRBD1. This CDR3 is 15 amino acids long. The ends lost 1 base at V and 2 bases at J; junction bases unmatched: 4. Germline V lookup: CDR1 LGHDT, CDR2 YNNKEL (reference sequence). The CDR3 loop is CASSQAGTGAYEQYF. Written as DNA, the CDR3 is TGTGCCAGCAGCCAAGCTGGGACAGGCGCCTACGAGCAGTACTTC.

This chain connects TRBV10-2 to TRBJ2-3, with 9 bases that match TRBD1. From germline, CDR1 is WSHSY and CDR2 SAAADI. V trimming: 6 bases; J trimming: 4 bases; junction bases outside the gene matches: 8. This CDR3 region has 15 residues. In DNA form, the CDR3 reads TGCGCCAGCAGGGTACAGGGGGCTTTGTCAGATACGCAGTATTTT. It codes for CASRVQGALSDTQYF.

The V and J genes are TRBV5-1 and TRBJ1-4, with D tentatively TRBD1 (5 bases). The V end was cut by 0 bases, the J end by 0 bases, with 6 bases between. CDR1 SGHRS and CDR2 YFSETQ come from the germline V gene. This CDR3 has 15 amino acids. The CDR3: CASSLAGSTNEKLFF. The CDR3, as DNA: TGCGCCAGCAGCTTGGCAGGGTCAACTAATGAAAAACTGTTTTTT.

This clone is a singleton in its sample. The chain links TRBV19 to TRBJ2-3; no reliable D call. Trimming left V 5 bases short and J 4 bases short, with 13 bases between. Looked up from germline, CDR1 is LNHDA and CDR2 is SQIVND (reference sequence). The CDR3 is made up of 14 amino acids. CDR3 sequence reads: CASSPPGVADTQYF. As DNA, the CDR3 is TGTGCCAGTAGTCCCCCAGGCGTGGCAGATACGCAGTATTTT.

This clone was recorded once. This chain connects TRBV18 to TRBJ1-4; D gene uncertain. The CDR3 extends over 13 amino acids. Germline V CDR1 and CDR2: KGHSH, LQKENI. Trimming took off 3 bases at V and 7 bases at J, with 9 bases between the two ends. The CDR3 here is CASSPMTGEKLFF. CDR3 nucleotides: TGTGCCAGCTCACCGATGACTGGTGAAAAACTGTTTTTT.

Here the CDR3 DNA reads TGTGCCAGCAGCCGTTCAAGCGGGAGGGCCGACGAGCAGTACTTC. As protein: CASSRSSGRADEQYF. The V call is TRBV6-2 or TRBV6-3, the J call TRBJ2-7; 10 bases fit TRBD2. Germline loops: CDR1 MNHEY, CDR2 SVGEGT. J gave up 5 bases and V 6 bases, and 10 bases lay outside the gene matches. CDR3 length: 15 residues.

The chain links TRBV10-3 to TRBJ1-3; D gene ambiguous. The germline V gene encodes CDR1 ENHRY and CDR2 SYGVKD. This CDR3 spans 15 amino acids. The V end was cut by 0 bases, the J end by 0 bases, with 6 bases between. DNA of the CDR3: TGTGCCATCAGTGAGTCTTATAGCTCTGGAAACACCATATATTTT. This sequence encodes CAISESYSSGNTIYF.

The V gene is TRBV28, the J gene TRBJ1-2; D gene unclear. The CDR3 is 14 amino acids. Germline CDR1 reads MDHEN; CDR2 reads SYDVKM. V was trimmed by 5 bases and J by 2 bases, leaving 12 bases between them. CDR3 nucleotides: TGTGCCAGCAGTCCCCCTGGGGTAAACTATGGCTACACCTTC. This codes for CASSPPGVNYGYTF.

The chain is built from TRBV2 and TRBJ1-2, with unresolved D. CDR1 and CDR2 from the germline V gene are SNHLY and FYNNEI. The CDR3 sequence is 15 residues long. V lost 7 bases to trimming and J lost 7 bases, with 22 bases between them. CDR3 in amino acids: CASNRDSGGSIGYTF. DNA for the CDR3: TGTGCCAGCAACCGCGATTCAGGAGGCAGTATTGGCTACACCTTC.

The chain carries TRBV27 and TRBJ2-1, with a possible D match to TRBD2 (5 bases). CDR3 size: 17 residues. The germline V gene has CDR1 MNHEY and CDR2 SMNVEV (reference sequence). V gave up 1 base and J gave up 0 bases, with 13 bases separating them. The CDR3 coding sequence is TGTGCCAGCAGTTTATTGGGGAGAGGGAGCTCCTACAATGAGCAGTTCTTC. This sequence encodes CASSLLGRGSSYNEQFF.

The V gene is TRBV5-5, the J gene TRBJ2-1, with D perhaps TRBD1 (5 bases). CDR1 and CDR2 (germline): SGHKS, YYEKEE (reference sequence). The CDR3 sequence is 16 residues long. The germline V and J ends were trimmed by 1 base and 5 bases, with 16 bases remaining between them. CDR3 region: CASSLIGRAQHNEQFF. In DNA form, the CDR3 reads TGTGCCAGCAGCTTGATCGGCAGGGCACAACACAATGAGCAGTTCTTC.

This sequence joins TRBV6-5 and TRBJ1-2, with D possibly matching TRBD1 (5 bases). V lost 5 bases and J lost 8, with 18 bases in between. Germline V gives CDR1 MNHEY, CDR2 SVGAGI. The CDR3 contains 14 residues. CDR3 nucleotides: TGTGCCAGCAGTCGACTTCAGGGTCTGGAAGGCTACACCTTC. Protein: CASSRLQGLEGYTF.

This clone has a handful of counts. J is TRBJ1-2 and V is TRBV5-1; tentatively, D is TRBD1 (6 bases). The CDR3 is 13 amino acids. V gave up 2 bases and J gave up 2 bases, with 7 bases separating them. Germline lookup yields CDR1 SGHRS and CDR2 YFSETQ. The CDR3 DNA reads TGCGCCAGCAGCTTTCAGGGGAACTATGGCTACACCTTC. It encodes CASSFQGNYGYTF.

The V gene is TRBV10-1, the J gene TRBJ2-2; D unresolved. Trimming left V 5 bases short and J 3 bases short, with 10 bases between. Looked up from germline, CDR1 is WNHNN and CDR2 is SYGVQD (reference sequence). The CDR3 totals 14 residues. DNA of the CDR3: TGCGCCAGCAGTTTTACCACCGACACCGGGGAGCTGTTTTTT. Translation gives CASSFTTDTGELFF.

The chain has TRBV12-3 or TRBV12-4 and TRBJ1-2; D gene uncertain. Trimming took 7 bases from V and 0 from J, leaving 6 bases between them. The CDR3 runs 12 residues. The CDR3 region has the DNA TGTGCCAGCACGGCGTCTAACTATGGCTACACCTTC. Its translation is CASTASNYGYTF.

This clone was seen a single time. V is TRBV28 and J is TRBJ1-1; no clear D gene. Germline V lookup: CDR1 MDHEN, CDR2 SYDVKM. The V end was cut by 8 bases, the J end by 0 bases, with 10 bases between. CDR3 length: 13 residues. The CDR3 loop is CASLLTVNTEAFF. CDR3 nucleotide sequence: TGTGCCAGCCTCCTGACGGTGAACACTGAAGCTTTCTTT.

The genes are TRBV11-2 and TRBJ2-1, with D tentatively TRBD1 or TRBD2 (6 bases each). The V gene lost 1 base and the J gene lost 3 bases, with 16 bases spanning the gap. Germline V lookup: CDR1 SGHAT, CDR2 FQNNGV. The CDR3 length is 17 residues. The CDR3 protein is CASSLVLPGAGYNEQFF. The CDR3 nucleotides read TGTGCCAGCAGCTTAGTCCTGCCGGGGGCGGGCTACAATGAGCAGTTCTTC.